The rows below give T cell receptor beta chains drawn from one sample of a study of response to subunit inactivated influenza vaccine. TCRdb re-analysed the RT-PCR reads in MiXCR, keeping a single row per CDR3 protein. The sample comprises about 180,000 distinct CDR3 sequences, approximately 9.2% of which are singletons, and 11% rests with the top ten. Sequencing used non-naive T cells sorted from PBMCs, obtained on the day of vaccination. Receptors originate from a man aged 45-65 years who received an inactivated influenza vaccine. CDR3s include the opening cysteine and the closing phenylalanine or tryptophan.

j_call: TRBJ1-5
v_call: TRBV28
cdr3_aa: CASSFETDQPQHF

j_call: TRBJ2-1
v_call: TRBV18
cdr3_aa: CASSPQFGDEQFF

j_call: TRBJ2-2
v_call: TRBV28
cdr3_aa: CASSSALGGKNTGELFF

j_call: TRBJ2-1
v_call: TRBV5-8
cdr3_aa: CASCGTSGGNEQFF

j_call: TRBJ2-1
v_call: TRBV7-9
cdr3_aa: CASSFPGPHNEQFF

j_call: TRBJ2-5
v_call: TRBV20-1
cdr3_aa: CSARDPRAGETQYF

j_call: TRBJ2-7
v_call: TRBV28
cdr3_aa: CASRNPLGYEQYF

j_call: TRBJ2-2
v_call: TRBV12-3/TRBV12-4
cdr3_aa: CASSLLGGTGELFF

j_call: TRBJ2-7
v_call: TRBV27
cdr3_aa: CASSSGGGGTYEQYF

j_call: TRBJ2-3
v_call: TRBV5-1
cdr3_aa: CASSLDATDTQYF

j_call: TRBJ2-7
v_call: TRBV15
cdr3_aa: CATSELANEQYF

j_call: TRBJ1-2
v_call: TRBV3-1
cdr3_aa: CASSQGHRDYGYTF

j_call: TRBJ1-2
v_call: TRBV7-9
cdr3_aa: CASSLGQGAYGYTF

j_call: TRBJ2-7
v_call: TRBV6-2/TRBV6-3
cdr3_aa: CASSYPSTSGYSYEQYF

j_call: TRBJ2-3
v_call: TRBV27
cdr3_aa: CASSLYRGGDTQYF

j_call: TRBJ2-3
v_call: TRBV20-1
cdr3_aa: CSAREPLIDTQYF

j_call: TRBJ1-6
v_call: TRBV5-1
cdr3_aa: CASSLSTGPNSPLHF

j_call: TRBJ2-7
v_call: TRBV9
cdr3_aa: CASSVVGLAGTEQYF

j_call: TRBJ2-2
v_call: TRBV5-5
cdr3_aa: CASSLLLRQGGTGELFF

j_call: TRBJ2-1
v_call: TRBV20-1
cdr3_aa: CSAFDRGNEQFF

j_call: TRBJ2-2
v_call: TRBV7-8
cdr3_aa: CASTEGGLVAGELFF

j_call: TRBJ2-1
v_call: TRBV10-3
cdr3_aa: CAISDRDSGGDEQFF

j_call: TRBJ1-2
v_call: TRBV4-2
cdr3_aa: CASSQDPRRQVLWDYGYTF

j_call: TRBJ2-1
v_call: TRBV20-1
cdr3_aa: CSASRHNEQFF

j_call: TRBJ1-2
v_call: TRBV7-2
cdr3_aa: CASSLAGGLKYGYTF

j_call: TRBJ2-5
v_call: TRBV11-2
cdr3_aa: CASSQPQLIQETQYF

j_call: TRBJ2-7
v_call: TRBV5-1
cdr3_aa: CASSVGQGAWEQYF

j_call: TRBJ2-5
v_call: TRBV11-2
cdr3_aa: CASSLVRGRETQYF

j_call: TRBJ2-3
v_call: TRBV12-3/TRBV12-4
cdr3_aa: CAITAGLAGGNPTDTQYF

j_call: TRBJ1-2
v_call: TRBV12-3/TRBV12-4
cdr3_aa: CASSLPVERNGYTF

j_call: TRBJ2-2
v_call: TRBV4-1
cdr3_aa: CASSQDLVPGELFF

j_call: TRBJ2-2
v_call: TRBV4-3
cdr3_aa: CASSQATVNTGELFF

j_call: TRBJ1-1
v_call: TRBV4-1
cdr3_aa: CARRIRGPNTEAFF

j_call: TRBJ1-5
v_call: TRBV5-1
cdr3_aa: CASSMDPGARPQHF

j_call: TRBJ2-1
v_call: TRBV19
cdr3_aa: CASSELAGASNEQFF

j_call: TRBJ2-2
v_call: TRBV7-2
cdr3_aa: CASSTPSGRAAGELFF

j_call: TRBJ1-6
v_call: TRBV10-3
cdr3_aa: CAISRGEGANSPLHF

j_call: TRBJ1-4
v_call: TRBV7-9
cdr3_aa: CASSVLSTNEKLFF

j_call: TRBJ2-3
v_call: TRBV6-2/TRBV6-3
cdr3_aa: CASNYRGGYTDTQYF

j_call: TRBJ2-1
v_call: TRBV6-5
cdr3_aa: CASSYESGTGGNEQFF

j_call: TRBJ1-5
v_call: TRBV28
cdr3_aa: CASSLTGGFGQPQHF

j_call: TRBJ1-2
v_call: TRBV18
cdr3_aa: CASSQRAQADYGYTF

j_call: TRBJ1-2
v_call: TRBV5-1
cdr3_aa: CASSLEGYGGYTF

j_call: TRBJ1-1
v_call: TRBV6-5
cdr3_aa: CASSSFGGNTEAFF

j_call: TRBJ2-5
v_call: TRBV11-2
cdr3_aa: CASSLPNRGETQYF

j_call: TRBJ2-5
v_call: TRBV7-6
cdr3_aa: CASRLRGSETQYF

j_call: TRBJ1-1
v_call: TRBV27
cdr3_aa: CASSLYWRGRGMNTEAFF

j_call: TRBJ1-1
v_call: TRBV20-1
cdr3_aa: CCARDRSNPMNTEAFF

j_call: TRBJ2-1
v_call: TRBV28
cdr3_aa: CASSSAIAGEVYNEQFF

j_call: TRBJ2-3
v_call: TRBV9
cdr3_aa: CASSSRTSTDTQYF

j_call: TRBJ2-1
v_call: TRBV28
cdr3_aa: CASRTGTRGNEQFF

j_call: TRBJ1-5
v_call: TRBV24-1
cdr3_aa: CATSDSDTLKQPQHF

j_call: TRBJ2-7
v_call: TRBV20-1
cdr3_aa: CSAQREWAEQYF

j_call: TRBJ2-3
v_call: TRBV6-2/TRBV6-3
cdr3_aa: CASRQGADTQYF

j_call: TRBJ2-3
v_call: TRBV20-1
cdr3_aa: CSARVASGGGPTQYF